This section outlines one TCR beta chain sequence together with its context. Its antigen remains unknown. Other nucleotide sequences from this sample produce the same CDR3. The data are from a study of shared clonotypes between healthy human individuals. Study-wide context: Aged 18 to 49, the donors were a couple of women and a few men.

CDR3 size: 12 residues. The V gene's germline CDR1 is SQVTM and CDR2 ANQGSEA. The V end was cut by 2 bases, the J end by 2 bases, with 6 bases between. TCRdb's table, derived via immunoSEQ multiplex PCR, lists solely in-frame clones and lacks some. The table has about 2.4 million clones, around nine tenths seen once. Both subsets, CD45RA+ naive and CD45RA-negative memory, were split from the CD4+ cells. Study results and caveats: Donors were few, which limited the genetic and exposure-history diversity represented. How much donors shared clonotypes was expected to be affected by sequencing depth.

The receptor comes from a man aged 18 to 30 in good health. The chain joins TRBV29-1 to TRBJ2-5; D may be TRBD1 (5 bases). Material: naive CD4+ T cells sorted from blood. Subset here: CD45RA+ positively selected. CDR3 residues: CSVEQGQETQYF. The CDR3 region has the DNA TGCAGCGTTGAACAGGGTCAAGAGACCCAGTACTTC. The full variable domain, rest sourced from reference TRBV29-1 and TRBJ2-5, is SAVISQKPSRDICQRGTSLTIQCQVDSQVTMMFWYRQQPGQSLTLIATANQGSEATYESGFVIDKFPISRPNLTFSTLTVSNMSPEDSSIYLCSVEQGQETQYFGPGTRLLVL.